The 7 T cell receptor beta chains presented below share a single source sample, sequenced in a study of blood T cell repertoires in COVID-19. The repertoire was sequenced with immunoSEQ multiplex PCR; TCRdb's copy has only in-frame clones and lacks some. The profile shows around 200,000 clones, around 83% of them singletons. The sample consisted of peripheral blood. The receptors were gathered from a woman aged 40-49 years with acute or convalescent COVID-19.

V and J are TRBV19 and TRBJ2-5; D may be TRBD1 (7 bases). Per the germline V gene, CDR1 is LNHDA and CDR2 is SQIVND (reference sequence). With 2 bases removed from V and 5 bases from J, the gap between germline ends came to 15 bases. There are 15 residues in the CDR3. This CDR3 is CASSIRWQGGETQYF. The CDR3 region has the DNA TGTGCCAGTAGTATAAGGTGGCAGGGGGGTGAGACCCAGTACTTC. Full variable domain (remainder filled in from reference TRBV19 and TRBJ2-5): DGGITQSPKYLFRKEGQNVTLSCEQNLNHDAMYWYRQDPGQGLRLIYYSQIVNDFQKGDIAEGYSVSREKKESFPLTVTSAQKNPTAFYLCASSIRWQGGETQYFGPGTRLLVL.

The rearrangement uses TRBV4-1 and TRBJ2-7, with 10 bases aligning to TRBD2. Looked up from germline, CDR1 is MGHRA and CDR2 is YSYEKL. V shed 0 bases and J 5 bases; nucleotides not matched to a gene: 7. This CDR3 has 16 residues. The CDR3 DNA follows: TGCGCCAGCAGCCAAGACCCCGGGACTAGCGCCGACGAGCAGTACTTC. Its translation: CASSQDPGTSADEQYF.

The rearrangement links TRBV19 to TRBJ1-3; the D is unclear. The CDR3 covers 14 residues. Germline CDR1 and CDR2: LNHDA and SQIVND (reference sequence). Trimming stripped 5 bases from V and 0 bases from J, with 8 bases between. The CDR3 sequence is CASSVRDSGNTIYF. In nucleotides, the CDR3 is TGTGCCAGTAGTGTCCGGGACTCTGGAAACACCATATATTTT.

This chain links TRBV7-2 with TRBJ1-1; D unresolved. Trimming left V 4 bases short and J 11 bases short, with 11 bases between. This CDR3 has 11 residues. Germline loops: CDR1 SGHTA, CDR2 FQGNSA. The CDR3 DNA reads TGTGCCAGCAGCTCGCCGACACTGGCTTTCTTT. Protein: CASSSPTLAFF.

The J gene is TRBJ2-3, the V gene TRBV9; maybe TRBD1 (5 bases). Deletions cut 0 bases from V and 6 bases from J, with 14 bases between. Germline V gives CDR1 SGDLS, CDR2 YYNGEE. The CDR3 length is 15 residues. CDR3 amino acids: CASSVEGWKGDTQYF. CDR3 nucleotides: TGTGCCAGCAGCGTAGAAGGCTGGAAGGGGGATACGCAGTATTTT. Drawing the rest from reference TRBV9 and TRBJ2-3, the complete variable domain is DSGVTQTPKHLITATGQRVTLRCSPRSGDLSVYWYQQSLDQGLQFLIQYYNGEERAKGNILERFSAQQFPDLHSELNLSSLELGDSALYFCASSVEGWKGDTQYFGPGTRLTVL.

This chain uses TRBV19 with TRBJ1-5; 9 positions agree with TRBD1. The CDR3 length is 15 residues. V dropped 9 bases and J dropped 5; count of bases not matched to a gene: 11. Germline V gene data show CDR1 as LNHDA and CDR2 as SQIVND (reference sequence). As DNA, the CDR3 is TGTGCCAGCAGACGTGCGGGACAGGGTTATCAGCCCCAGCATTTT. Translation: CASRRAGQGYQPQHF.

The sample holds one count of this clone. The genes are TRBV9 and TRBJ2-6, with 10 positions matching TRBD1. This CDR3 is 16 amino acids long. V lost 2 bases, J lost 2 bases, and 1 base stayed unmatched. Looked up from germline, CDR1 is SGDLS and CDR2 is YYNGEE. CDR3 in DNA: TGTGCCAGCAGCGTTGGGACAGGGGCTGGGGCCAACGTCCTGACTTTC. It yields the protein CASSVGTGAGANVLTF.